This T cell receptor beta chain was recorded in a study of shared clonotypes between healthy human individuals. For the study at large: The cohort had two women and a few men, ages 18 to 49.

The table lists this clone with a few counts. Using immunoSEQ multiplex PCR, the repertoire was profiled, and TCRdb retains in-frame clones only, with some absent. The sample holds about 980,000 clones, approximately 80% seen once. With 2 bases removed from V and 1 base from J, the gap between germline ends came to 8 bases. Per the germline V gene, CDR1 is MDHEN and CDR2 is SYDVKM. CDR3 length: 14 residues. The gene calls are TRBV28 and TRBJ1-2; D gene ambiguous. The receptor was derived from a man between 18 and 29 years old in good health. The source material was memory CD4+ T cells sorted from blood. Subset in this sample: CD45RA-negative fraction. CDR3 bases: TGTGCCAGCAGTTTAAGTCTCCTTAACTATGGCTACACCTTC. It yields the protein CASSLSLLNYGYTF.